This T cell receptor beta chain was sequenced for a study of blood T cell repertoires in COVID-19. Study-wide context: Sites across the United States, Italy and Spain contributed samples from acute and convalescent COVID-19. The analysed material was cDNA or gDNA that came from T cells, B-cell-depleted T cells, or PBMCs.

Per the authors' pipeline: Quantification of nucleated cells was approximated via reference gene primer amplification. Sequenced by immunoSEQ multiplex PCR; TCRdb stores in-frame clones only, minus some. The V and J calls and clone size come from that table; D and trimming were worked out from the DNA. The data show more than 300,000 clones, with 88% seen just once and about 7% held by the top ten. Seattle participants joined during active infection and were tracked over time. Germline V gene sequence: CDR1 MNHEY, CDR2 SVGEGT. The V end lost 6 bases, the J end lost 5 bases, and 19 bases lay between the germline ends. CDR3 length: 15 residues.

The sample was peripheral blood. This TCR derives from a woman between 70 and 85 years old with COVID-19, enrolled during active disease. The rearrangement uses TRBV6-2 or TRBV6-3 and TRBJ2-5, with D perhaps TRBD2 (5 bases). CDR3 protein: CASSSIVPSRETQYF. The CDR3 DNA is TGTGCCAGCAGCTCAATCGTCCCTAGCAGGGAGACCCAGTACTTC.